This T cell receptor beta chain emerged from a study of blood T cell repertoires in COVID-19. Overall study context: Spain, Italy and the United States supplied samples that represented acute and convalescent COVID-19. Sample material is recorded as cDNA or gDNA derived from T cells, B-cell-depleted T cells, or PBMCs.

How the authors handled the data: Amplifying reference gene primers gave estimates of nucleated cell counts. The assay was immunoSEQ multiplex PCR, and TCRdb's table has in-frame clones only and misses some. V and J calls and clone size are as listed in that table; D and trimming were resolved from the DNA. The sample gives 200,000 to 250,000 clones, around 82% of which show up once; approximately 3% is in the top ten. Trimming took 5 bases from V and 0 from J; bases not matched to a gene: 7. The CDR3 runs 16 residues. Per germline, CDR1 LNHDA and CDR2 SQIVND (reference sequence). The chain employs TRBV19 and TRBJ1-5; 7 bases align to TRBD1. Sequencing was performed on peripheral blood. This clonotype originated in a woman in her twenties or thirties who had recovered from COVID-19. For the CDR3, the DNA is TGTGCCAGTAGTGCACAGGGGTTCTATAGCAATCAGCCCCAGCATTTT. Encoded protein: CASSAQGFYSNQPQHF.